Described below is a single T cell receptor beta chain sequence and its context. This sample is drawn from a study of T cell changes during pregnancy in multiple sclerosis. Data came from immunoSEQ multiplex PCR; TCRdb stores just in-frame clones and leaves some out. The sample records 60,000 or so clones, about nine tenths being singletons. Germline V gene data show CDR1 as KGHSH and CDR2 as LQKENI. There are 13 residues in the CDR3. The V and J ends lost 3 bases and 8 bases respectively, with 11 bases between them. The TCR sequence derives from a female donor in good health, enrolled as a control in a pregnancy study. Source: peripheral blood, taken in the second trimester of pregnancy. This rearrangement joins TRBV18 to TRBJ2-1, with no clear D. The CDR3 DNA is TGTGCCAGCTCACCGATCAATAGAGATGAGCAGTTCTTC. Translated: CASSPINRDEQFF.